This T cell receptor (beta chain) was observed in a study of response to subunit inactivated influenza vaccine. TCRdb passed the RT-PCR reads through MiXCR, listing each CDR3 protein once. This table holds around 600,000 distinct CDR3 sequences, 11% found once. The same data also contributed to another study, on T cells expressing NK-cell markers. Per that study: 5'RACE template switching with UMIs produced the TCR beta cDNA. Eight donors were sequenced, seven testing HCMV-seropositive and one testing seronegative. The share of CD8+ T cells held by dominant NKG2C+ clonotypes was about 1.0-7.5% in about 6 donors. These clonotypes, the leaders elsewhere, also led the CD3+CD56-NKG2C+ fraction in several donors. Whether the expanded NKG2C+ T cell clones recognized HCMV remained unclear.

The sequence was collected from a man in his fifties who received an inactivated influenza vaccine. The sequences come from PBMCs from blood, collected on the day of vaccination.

The CDR3 region is CSVESRGGFNEQFF. The CDR3 nucleotides are TGCAGCGTTGAATCTCGCGGGGGGTTCAATGAGCAGTTCTTC. The rearrangement joins TRBV29-1 to TRBJ2-1; 8 positions match TRBD2. Trimming cost V 2 bases and J 6 bases; bases outside gene matches: 6. Germline V gives CDR1 SQVTM, CDR2 ANQGSEA. The CDR3 length is 14 residues.